The T cell receptor (beta chain) described here comes from a study of T cells in Graves' hyperthyroidism and ophthalmopathy. General study findings and limits: Using 13 V-J features, a model discriminated ophthalmopathy from stable hyperthyroidism.

The TCR beta CDR3 regions underwent amplification using RNA transcripts as the source. During a first-round RT-PCR of the TCR CDR3, the HTBI primer set was used. In TCRdb, the multiplex PCR reads were re-called with MiXCR into one record per CDR3 protein. The sample lists approximately 600,000 distinct CDR3 sequences, around 21% occurring once. As concerns this clonotype: Its target is not known.

Germline CDR1 and CDR2: MNHEY and SVGEGT. The V gene lost 5 bases and the J gene lost 0 bases, with 20 bases spanning the gap. CDR3 length: 19 residues. Approximately 10 ml of fresh peripheral blood supplied the PBMCs. Sequenced input: blood. V gene TRBV6-2 or TRBV6-3 combines with J gene TRBJ1-6, with D perhaps TRBD1 (6 bases). The origin of this receptor is a man aged 25 to 40 with Graves' ophthalmopathy. This chain's CDR3 is CASSPQRGTGSSYNSPLHF. In DNA, the CDR3 is TGTGCCAGCAGTCCGCAAAGGGGAACAGGGAGCTCCTATAATTCACCCCTCCACTTT.